This paragraph covers one TCR beta chain sequence. A read error may produce the germline difference seen at one junction end. Germline CDR1 SSHAT, CDR2 FNYEAQ (reference sequence). This CDR3 has 13 residues. This table comes from immunoSEQ multiplex PCR, and its TCRdb copy is limited to in-frame clones, with some not included. Among approximately 340,000 clones listed, 74% were seen once. This specimen belongs to a study of shared clonotypes between healthy human individuals. This chain uses TRBV7-7 with TRBJ2-5, with 11 bases fitting TRBD1. The clonotype comes from a young man in good health. The sequenced sample consisted of memory CD4+ T cells sorted from blood. The subset here: CD45RA-negative fraction. The CDR3 spells CASSWDRGETQYF. CDR3 sequence (DNA): TGTGCTAGCAGCTGGGACAGGGGGGAGACCCAGTACTTC.